These 10 T cell receptor beta chains originate from one sample sequenced in a study of early T cells in non-severe SARS-CoV-2 infection. TCRdb fed the 5' RACE reads into MiXCR, producing one record per CDR3 protein. This repertoire shows some 82,000 distinct CDR3 sequences, 9.5% to 15% found once; its top ten account for approximately 4.7%. The specimen comprised whole blood, sampled at baseline. The receptors stem from an adult who was a healthcare worker with PCR-confirmed SARS-CoV-2 infection or an uninfected control (not recorded which).

This sequence joins TRBV14 and TRBJ2-2; 10 bases map to TRBD1. V lost 4 bases to trimming and J lost 6 bases; unmatched junction nucleotides: 2. This CDR3 is 14 amino acids long. Germline loops: CDR1 SGHDN, CDR2 FVKESK. CDR3 bases: TGTGCCAGCAGCCGGGACAGGGGTCCCGGGGAGCTGTTTTTT. Translated, it gives CASSRDRGPGELFF.

J is TRBJ1-1 and V is TRBV20-1; D possibly corresponds to TRBD1 (6 bases). This CDR3 has 12 amino acids. V gave up 7 bases and J gave up 6 bases, with 15 bases separating them. Germline V gives CDR1 DFQATT, CDR2 SNEGSKA (reference sequence). CDR3 nucleotide sequence: TGCAGTGGTGAACAGGGTAGCTCTGAAGCTTTCTTT. Its translation: CSGEQGSSEAFF.

In its sample, this clonotype was seen many times. The chain combines TRBV7-9 with TRBJ2-1; no firm D call. Trimming removed 6 bases from V and 5 bases from J, with 2 bases in between. This CDR3 is 10 amino acids long. Germline loops: CDR1 SEHNR, CDR2 FQNEAQ (reference sequence). For the CDR3, the DNA is TGTGCCAGCAGTGACAATGAGCAGTTCTTC. Translating gives CASSDNEQFF. The whole variable domain, remainder taken from reference TRBV7-9 and TRBJ2-1, is DTGVSQNPRHKITKRGQNVTFRCDPISEHNRLYWYRQTLGQGPEFLTYFQNEAQLEKSRLLSDRFSAERPKGSFSTLEIQRTEQGDSAMYLCASSDNEQFFGPGTRLTVL.

This clonotype was counted many times. The V gene is TRBV7-2, the J gene TRBJ2-5; 9 nucleotides align to TRBD2. This CDR3 is 15 amino acids long. J lost 4 bases, V lost 1 base, and 4 bases had no gene match. The germline gives CDR1 SGHTA, CDR2 FQGNSA. CDR3 DNA sequence: TGTGCCAGCAGCTTAGGACTAGCGGACTCAGAGACCCAGTACTTC. It encodes CASSLGLADSETQYF.

This clonotype was detected many times. The V call is TRBV7-6, the J call TRBJ1-2, with 7 bases identical to TRBD1. With V trimmed by 0 bases and J by 8 bases, 3 bases remained unmatched. Germline assignment: CDR1 SGHVS and CDR2 FNYEAQ. The CDR3 is 13 residues long. CDR3 sequence: CASSLAGGRGYTF. The CDR3 bases are TGTGCCAGCAGCTTAGCAGGGGGCAGAGGCTACACCTTC. The full variable domain, its missing parts supplied by reference TRBV7-6 and TRBJ1-2, is GAGVSQSPRYKVTKRGQDVALRCDPISGHVSLYWYRQALGQGPEFLTYFNYEAQQDKSGLPNDRFSAERPEGSISTLTIQRTEQRDSAMYRCASSLAGGRGYTFGSGTRLTVV.

This clonotype has just a few counts. This rearrangement joins TRBV20-1 to TRBJ2-7; 7 bases fit TRBD1. The CDR3 runs 14 residues. V was clipped by 3 bases and J by 3 bases; unmatched bases: 8. Germline lookup yields CDR1 DFQATT and CDR2 SNEGSKA (reference sequence). CDR3 residues: CSASWQGDFYEQYF. Written as DNA, the CDR3 is TGCAGTGCTAGCTGGCAGGGGGATTTCTACGAGCAGTACTTC.

This sequence joins TRBV18 and TRBJ1-6, with D uncertain. The ends were cut back, 4 bases at V and 8 bases at J, with 12 bases in the middle. Germline CDR1 and CDR2: KGHSH and LQKENI. The CDR3 is made up of 14 amino acids. This CDR3 is CASSQKPWDSPLHF. CDR3 nucleotides: TGTGCCAGCTCACAGAAGCCCTGGGATTCACCCCTCCACTTT.

The chain combines TRBV6-5 with TRBJ2-5, with unresolved D. The V and J ends lost 0 bases and 4 bases respectively, with 9 bases between them. In germline, CDR1 is MNHEY, CDR2 SVGAGI. This CDR3 region has 14 residues. The CDR3 spells CASSYSNRGETQYF. The CDR3 DNA reads as TGTGCCAGCAGTTACTCGAACAGAGGAGAGACCCAGTACTTC.

The CDR3 coding sequence is TGTGCCAGCAGCCAAGTCCCTAGCGGGAGCTACGAGCAGTACTTC. Amino acid sequence: CASSQVPSGSYEQYF. The chain links TRBV3-1 to TRBJ2-7; 10 bases are a match to TRBD2. The CDR3 sequence is 15 residues long. Germline V lookup: CDR1 LGHDT, CDR2 YNNKEL (reference sequence). The junction had 3 bases not matched to a gene; V was cut back by 1 base and J by 3 bases.

Ten or more counts support this clonotype. The chain links TRBV13 to TRBJ2-7; no clear D. The V and J ends lost 1 base and 0 bases respectively, with 7 bases between them. CDR1 is PRHDT, CDR2 FYEKMQ, per germline (reference sequence). The CDR3 totals 14 residues. For the CDR3, the DNA is TGTGCCAGCAGCTTAGCGGGCGGCTCCTACGAGCAGTACTTC. Its protein product is CASSLAGGSYEQYF.